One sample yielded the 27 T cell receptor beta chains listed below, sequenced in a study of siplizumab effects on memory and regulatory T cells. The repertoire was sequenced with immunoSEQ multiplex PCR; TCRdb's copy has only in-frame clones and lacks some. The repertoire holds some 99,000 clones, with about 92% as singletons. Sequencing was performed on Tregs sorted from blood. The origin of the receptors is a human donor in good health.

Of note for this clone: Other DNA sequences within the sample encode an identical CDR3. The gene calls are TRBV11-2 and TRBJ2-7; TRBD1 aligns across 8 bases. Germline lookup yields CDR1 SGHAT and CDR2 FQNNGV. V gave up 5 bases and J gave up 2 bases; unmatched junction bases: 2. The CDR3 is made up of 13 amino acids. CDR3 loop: CASSRTGTYEQYF. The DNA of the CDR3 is TGTGCCAGCAGCCGGACAGGGACCTACGAGCAGTACTTC.

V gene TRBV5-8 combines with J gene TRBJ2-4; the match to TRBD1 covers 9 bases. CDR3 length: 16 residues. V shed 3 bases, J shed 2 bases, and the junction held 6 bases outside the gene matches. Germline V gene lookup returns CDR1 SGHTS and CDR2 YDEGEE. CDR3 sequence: CASSSGTGRTKNIQYF. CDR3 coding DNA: TGTGCCAGCAGCTCCGGGACAGGGCGAACCAAAAACATTCAGTACTTC.

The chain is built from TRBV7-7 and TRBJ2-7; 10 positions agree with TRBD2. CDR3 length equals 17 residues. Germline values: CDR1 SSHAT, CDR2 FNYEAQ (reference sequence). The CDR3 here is CAPPGLAGEPSSYEQYF. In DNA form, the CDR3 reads TGTGCTCCGCCGGGGCTAGCGGGGGAACCTAGCTCCTACGAGCAGTACTTC.

CDR3 DNA sequence: TGTGCCAGCTCATTCGGACCCTGGGGGGACACCATATATTTT. Translation gives CASSFGPWGDTIYF. The rearrangement uses TRBV18 and TRBJ1-3, with D perhaps TRBD1 (5 bases). Trimming cost V 5 bases and J 8 bases, with 16 bases left between them. Germline V CDR1 and CDR2: KGHSH, LQKENI. The CDR3 loop spans 14 amino acids.

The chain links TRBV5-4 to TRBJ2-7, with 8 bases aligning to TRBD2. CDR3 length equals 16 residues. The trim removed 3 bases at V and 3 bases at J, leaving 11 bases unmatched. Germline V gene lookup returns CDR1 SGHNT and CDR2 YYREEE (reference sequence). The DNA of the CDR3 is TGTGCCAGCAGCTCGGGGACGGGGGGGTTGTTCTACGAGCAGTACTTC. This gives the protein CASSSGTGGLFYEQYF.

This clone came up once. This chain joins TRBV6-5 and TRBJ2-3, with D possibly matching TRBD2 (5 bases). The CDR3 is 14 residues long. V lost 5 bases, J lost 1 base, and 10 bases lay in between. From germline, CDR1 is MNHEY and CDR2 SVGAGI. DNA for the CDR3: TGTGCCAGCAGTCCCCGGCGGGGCACAGATACGCAGTATTTT. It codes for CASSPRRGTDTQYF.

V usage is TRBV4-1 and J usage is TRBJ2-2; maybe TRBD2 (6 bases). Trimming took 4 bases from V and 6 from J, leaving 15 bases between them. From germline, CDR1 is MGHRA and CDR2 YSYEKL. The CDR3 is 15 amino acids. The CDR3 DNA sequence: TGCGCCAGCAGCCCTTCGGGGGTTGGGGCCGGGGAGCTGTTTTTT. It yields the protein CASSPSGVGAGELFF.

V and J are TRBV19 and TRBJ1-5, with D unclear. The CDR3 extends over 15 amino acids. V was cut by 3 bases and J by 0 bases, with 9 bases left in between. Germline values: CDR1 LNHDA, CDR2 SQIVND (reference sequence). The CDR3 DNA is TGTGCCAGTAGTATTGAGGGCTCTAGCAATCAGCCCCAGCATTTT. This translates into CASSIEGSSNQPQHF.

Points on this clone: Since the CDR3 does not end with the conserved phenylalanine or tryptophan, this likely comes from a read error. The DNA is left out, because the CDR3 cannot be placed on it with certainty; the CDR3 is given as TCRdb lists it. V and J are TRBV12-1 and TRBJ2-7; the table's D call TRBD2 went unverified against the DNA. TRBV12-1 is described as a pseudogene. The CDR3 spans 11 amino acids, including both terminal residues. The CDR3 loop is CASSFRGNPDL.

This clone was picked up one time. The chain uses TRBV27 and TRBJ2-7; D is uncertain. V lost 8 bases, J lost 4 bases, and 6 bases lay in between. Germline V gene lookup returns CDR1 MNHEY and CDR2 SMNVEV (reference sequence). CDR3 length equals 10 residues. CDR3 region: CASGRYEQYF. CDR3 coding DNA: TGTGCCAGCGGTAGGTACGAGCAGTACTTC.

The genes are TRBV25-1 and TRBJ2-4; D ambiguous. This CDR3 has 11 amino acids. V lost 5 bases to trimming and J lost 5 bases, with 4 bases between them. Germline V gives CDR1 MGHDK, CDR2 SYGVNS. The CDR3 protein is CASSTQNIQYF. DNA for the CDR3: TGTGCCAGCAGTACCCAAAACATTCAGTACTTC.

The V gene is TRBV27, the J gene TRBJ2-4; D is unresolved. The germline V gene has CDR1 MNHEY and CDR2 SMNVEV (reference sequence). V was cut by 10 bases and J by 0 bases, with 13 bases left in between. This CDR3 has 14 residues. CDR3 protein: CATAAFLAKNIQYF. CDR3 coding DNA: TGTGCCACTGCGGCGTTCTTAGCCAAAAACATTCAGTACTTC.

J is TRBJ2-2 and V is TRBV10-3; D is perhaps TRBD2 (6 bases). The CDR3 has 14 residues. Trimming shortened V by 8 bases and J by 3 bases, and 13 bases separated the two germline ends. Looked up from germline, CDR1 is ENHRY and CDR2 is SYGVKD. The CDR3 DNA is TGTGCCATCTCGGAGGGGCGAGACACCGGGGAGCTGTTTTTT. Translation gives CAISEGRDTGELFF.

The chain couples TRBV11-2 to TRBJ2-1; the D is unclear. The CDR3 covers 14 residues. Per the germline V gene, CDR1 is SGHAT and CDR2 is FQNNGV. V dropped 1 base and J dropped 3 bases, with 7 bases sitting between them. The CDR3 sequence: CASSLVQVYNEQFF. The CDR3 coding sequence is TGTGCCAGCAGCTTAGTTCAAGTCTACAATGAGCAGTTCTTC.

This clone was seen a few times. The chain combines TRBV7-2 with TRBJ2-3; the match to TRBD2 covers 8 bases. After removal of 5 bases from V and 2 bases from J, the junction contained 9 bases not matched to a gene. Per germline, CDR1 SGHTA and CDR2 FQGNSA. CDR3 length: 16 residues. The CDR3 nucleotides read TGTGCCAGCAGCCCCATCGCGGGGGGCGTCACAGATACGCAGTATTTT. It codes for CASSPIAGGVTDTQYF.

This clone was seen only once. CDR3 protein: CASRPSLGGGEQFF. Here the CDR3 DNA reads TGTGCCAGCCGACCATCACTAGGAGGAGGGGAGCAGTTCTTC. The chain employs TRBV6-4 and TRBJ2-1; a weak D match, TRBD2 (6 bases). This CDR3 spans 14 amino acids. The germline V gene has CDR1 MRHNA and CDR2 SNTAGT. Trimming took 8 bases from V and 10 from J, leaving 21 bases between them.

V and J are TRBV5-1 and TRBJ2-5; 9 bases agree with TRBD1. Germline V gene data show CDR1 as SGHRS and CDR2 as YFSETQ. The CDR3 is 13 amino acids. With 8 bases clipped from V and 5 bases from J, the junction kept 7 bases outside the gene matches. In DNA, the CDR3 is TGCGCCAGTAGGGACAGGGTGACGGAGACCCAGTACTTC. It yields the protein CASRDRVTETQYF.

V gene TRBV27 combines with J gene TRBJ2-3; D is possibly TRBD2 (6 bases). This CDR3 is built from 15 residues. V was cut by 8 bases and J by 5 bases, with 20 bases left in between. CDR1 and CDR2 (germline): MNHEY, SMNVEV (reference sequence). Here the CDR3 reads CASVRDWSLGDTQYF. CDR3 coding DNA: TGTGCCAGCGTCAGGGACTGGTCTTTGGGAGATACGCAGTATTTT.

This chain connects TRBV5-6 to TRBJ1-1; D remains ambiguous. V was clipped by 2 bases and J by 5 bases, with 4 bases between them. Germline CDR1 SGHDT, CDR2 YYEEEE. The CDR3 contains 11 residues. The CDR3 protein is CASSFGTEAFF. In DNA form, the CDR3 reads TGTGCCAGCAGCTTTGGAACTGAAGCTTTCTTT.

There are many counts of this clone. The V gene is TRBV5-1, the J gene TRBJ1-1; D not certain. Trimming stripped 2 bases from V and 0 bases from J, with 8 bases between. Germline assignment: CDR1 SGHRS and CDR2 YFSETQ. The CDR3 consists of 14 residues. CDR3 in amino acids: CASSFGSLNTEAFF. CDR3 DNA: TGCGCCAGCAGCTTCGGCAGCTTGAACACTGAAGCTTTCTTT.

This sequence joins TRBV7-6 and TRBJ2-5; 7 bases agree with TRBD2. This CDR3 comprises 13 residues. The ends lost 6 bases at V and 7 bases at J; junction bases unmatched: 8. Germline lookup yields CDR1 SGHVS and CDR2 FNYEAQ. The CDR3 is CASRRQAGWTQYF. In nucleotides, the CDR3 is TGTGCCAGCAGGAGACAAGCGGGGTGGACCCAGTACTTC.

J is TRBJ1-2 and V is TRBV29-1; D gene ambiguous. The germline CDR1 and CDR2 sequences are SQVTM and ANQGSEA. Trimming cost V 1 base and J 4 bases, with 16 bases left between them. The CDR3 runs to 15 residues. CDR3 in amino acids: CSVEGGGRLRYGYTF. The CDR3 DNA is TGCAGCGTTGAAGGGGGTGGAAGGCTCCGCTATGGCTACACCTTC.

CDR3: CSVAPGQGFSEQFF. CDR3 DNA sequence: TGCAGCGTGGCACCGGGACAGGGTTTCTCTGAGCAGTTCTTC. This chain joins TRBV29-1 and TRBJ2-1, with 9 bases fitting TRBD1. From germline, CDR1 is SQVTM and CDR2 ANQGSEA. This CDR3 has 14 residues. The J segment lost 9 bases and the V segment lost 6 bases, leaving 12 bases of the junction unmatched.

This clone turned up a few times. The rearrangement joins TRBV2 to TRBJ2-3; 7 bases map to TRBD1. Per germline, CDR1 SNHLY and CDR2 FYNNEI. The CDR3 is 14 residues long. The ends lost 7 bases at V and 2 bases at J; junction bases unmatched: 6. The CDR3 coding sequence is TGTGCCAGCAAAGGGGACAGAATCACAGATACGCAGTATTTT. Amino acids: CASKGDRITDTQYF.

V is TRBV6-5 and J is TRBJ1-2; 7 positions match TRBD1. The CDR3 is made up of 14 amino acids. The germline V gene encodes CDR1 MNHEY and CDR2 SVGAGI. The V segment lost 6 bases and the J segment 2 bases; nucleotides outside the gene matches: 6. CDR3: CASSRSTGNYGYTF. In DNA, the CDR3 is TGTGCCAGCAGCCGTTCGACAGGGAACTATGGCTACACCTTC.

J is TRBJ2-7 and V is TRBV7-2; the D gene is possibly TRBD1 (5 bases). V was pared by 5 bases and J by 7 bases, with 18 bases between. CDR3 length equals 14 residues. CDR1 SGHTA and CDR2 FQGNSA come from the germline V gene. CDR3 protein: CASSPDPQGVEQYF. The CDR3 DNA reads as TGTGCCAGCAGCCCCGACCCCCAGGGTGTAGAGCAGTACTTC.

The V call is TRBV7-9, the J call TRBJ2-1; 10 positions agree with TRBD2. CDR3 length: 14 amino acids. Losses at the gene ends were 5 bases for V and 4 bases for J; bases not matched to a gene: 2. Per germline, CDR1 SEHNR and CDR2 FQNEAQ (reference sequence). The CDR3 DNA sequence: TGTGCCAGCAGCCGACTAGCGGGTTACAATGAGCAGTTCTTC. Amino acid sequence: CASSRLAGYNEQFF.